This is a list of T cell receptor beta chains from one sample in a study of shared clonotypes between healthy human individuals. The data were produced by immunoSEQ multiplex PCR, yet TCRdb's version contains in-frame clones alone and is incomplete. The top ten hold 0.5% to 0.65% of the sample, which has over 850,000 clones, approximately 78% seen once. Sequenced input: memory CD4+ T cells from PBMCs. The source is a man aged 18 to 30 in good health. Some clones in this sample may be carry-over from other donors' samples. Both conserved end residues are part of each CDR3. D genes are given only for firm matches. The size of a clone is reported for some rows only, either as once, few or many, or as a class for expanded clones.

V gene: TRBV18; J gene: TRBJ2-1; clone size: NA; D gene: NA; CDR3 protein: CASSPALASETNEQFF; CDR3 DNA: TGTGCCAGCTCACCAGCTTTGGCTAGCGAGACCAATGAGCAGTTCTTC
V gene: TRBV11-3; J gene: TRBJ2-7; clone size: few; D gene: NA; CDR3 protein: CASSVGPVHEQYF; CDR3 DNA: TGTGCCAGCAGCGTGGGTCCTGTCCACGAGCAGTACTTC
V gene: TRBV5-1; J gene: TRBJ2-5; clone size: once; D gene: NA; CDR3 protein: CASSLGREETQYF; CDR3 DNA: TGCGCCAGCAGCTTGGGGAGGGAAGAGACCCAGTACTTC
V gene: TRBV6-1; J gene: TRBJ1-1; clone size: NA; D gene: TRBD1; CDR3 protein: CASSDPGQGVPLAFF; CDR3 DNA: TGTGCCAGCAGCGATCCAGGACAGGGGGTTCCTTTAGCTTTCTTT
V gene: TRBV30; J gene: TRBJ1-1; clone size: NA; D gene: NA; CDR3 protein: CAWGAGIEAFF; CDR3 DNA: TGTGCCTGGGGGGCCGGTATTGAAGCTTTCTTT
V gene: TRBV5-1; J gene: TRBJ2-1; clone size: NA; D gene: NA; CDR3 protein: CASSLTDYNEQFF; CDR3 DNA: TGCGCCAGCAGCTTGACGGACTACAATGAGCAGTTCTTC
V gene: TRBV6-1; J gene: TRBJ2-3; clone size: NA; D gene: NA; CDR3 protein: CASSEIHGYTDTQYF; CDR3 DNA: TGTGCCAGCAGTGAAATTCACGGTTACACAGATACGCAGTATTTT
V gene: TRBV15; J gene: TRBJ2-3; clone size: NA; D gene: NA; CDR3 protein: CATSRGRGTQYF; CDR3 DNA: TGTGCCACCAGCAGAGGGAGGGGTACGCAGTATTTT
V gene: TRBV1; J gene: TRBJ2-7; clone size: NA; D gene: NA; CDR3 protein: CTSSHPVRAPVCYEQYF; CDR3 DNA: TGCACCAGCAGCCATCCCGTCCGGGCTCCGGTCTGCTACGAGCAGTACTTC
V gene: TRBV19; J gene: TRBJ2-2; clone size: many; D gene: NA; CDR3 protein: CASTKRGATGELFF; CDR3 DNA: TGTGCCAGTACCAAGAGAGGGGCCACCGGGGAGCTGTTTTTT
V gene: TRBV16; J gene: TRBJ1-2; clone size: once; D gene: TRBD1; CDR3 protein: CASSWDRGYGGYTF; CDR3 DNA: TGTGCCAGCAGCTGGGACAGGGGATATGGTGGCTACACCTTC
V gene: TRBV5-1; J gene: TRBJ1-1; clone size: many; D gene: NA; CDR3 protein: CASSLQGMNTEAFF; CDR3 DNA: TGCGCCAGCAGCTTGCAGGGGATGAACACTGAAGCTTTCTTT
V gene: TRBV11-2; J gene: TRBJ1-2; clone size: NA; D gene: TRBD1; CDR3 protein: CASSSPSPTGDGYTF; CDR3 DNA: TGTGCCAGCAGCTCACCGAGTCCCACAGGGGATGGCTACACCTTC
V gene: TRBV6-6; J gene: TRBJ2-2; clone size: NA; D gene: NA; CDR3 protein: CASRVGDTGELFF; CDR3 DNA: TGTGCCAGCAGAGTAGGGGATACCGGGGAGCTGTTTTTT
V gene: TRBV27; J gene: TRBJ1-1; clone size: NA; D gene: NA; CDR3 protein: CASSSGLTGSAFF; CDR3 DNA: TGTGCCAGCAGTTCCGGACTCACAGGGAGCGCTTTCTTT
V gene: TRBV5-1; J gene: TRBJ2-7; clone size: once; D gene: TRBD2; CDR3 protein: CASSFVAGTYEQYF; CDR3 DNA: TGCGCCAGCAGCTTTGTAGCGGGTACCTACGAGCAGTACTTC
V gene: TRBV6-1; J gene: TRBJ1-3; clone size: NA; D gene: NA; CDR3 protein: CASSEARFPAGNTIYF; CDR3 DNA: TGTGCCAGCAGTGAAGCTCGCTTCCCGGCTGGAAACACCATATATTTT
V gene: TRBV5-1; J gene: TRBJ1-1; clone size: NA; D gene: NA; CDR3 protein: CASSGSMNTEAFF; CDR3 DNA: TGCGCCAGCAGCGGATCCATGAACACTGAAGCTTTCTTT
V gene: TRBV20-1; J gene: TRBJ2-7; clone size: NA; D gene: NA; CDR3 protein: CSARDDHEQYF; CDR3 DNA: TGCAGTGCTAGAGATGACCACGAGCAGTACTTC
V gene: TRBV11-1; J gene: TRBJ2-2; clone size: NA; D gene: NA; CDR3 protein: CASSLAFAGTGELFF; CDR3 DNA: TGTGCCAGCAGCTTAGCATTCGCAGGCACCGGGGAGCTGTTTTTT
V gene: TRBV7-3; J gene: TRBJ2-3; clone size: NA; D gene: TRBD2; CDR3 protein: CASSRIGGSSTDTQYF; CDR3 DNA: TGTGCCAGCAGCCGCATTGGCGGGAGCAGCACAGATACGCAGTATTTT
V gene: TRBV30; J gene: TRBJ2-7; clone size: NA; D gene: NA; CDR3 protein: CAWSHTYEQYF; CDR3 DNA: TGTGCCTGGAGTCATACCTACGAGCAGTACTTC
V gene: TRBV5-1; J gene: TRBJ2-5; clone size: NA; D gene: TRBD1; CDR3 protein: CASSPRRDRSQETQYF; CDR3 DNA: TGCGCCAGCAGCCCCCGAAGGGACAGGAGCCAAGAGACCCAGTACTTC
V gene: TRBV10-2; J gene: TRBJ1-1; clone size: NA; D gene: NA; CDR3 protein: CASSESRGANTEAFF; CDR3 DNA: TGCGCCAGCAGTGAGTCTAGAGGAGCAAACACTGAAGCTTTCTTT